This T cell receptor beta chain was obtained from a study of blood T cell repertoires in COVID-19 (dated by TCRdb to about 2020). For the wider study: Samples from collaborators originated in the United States, Italy and Spain and spanned both the acute and convalescent phases of COVID-19. Where available, HLA class I and class II types were taken from metadata supplied by the sample provider and were not determined by assay-based typing. The sample metadata nearly always contained a de-identified subject ID, COVID-19 status, age in years and sex. The material from the prospective study consisted of cDNA or gDNA derived from T cells, B-cell-depleted T cells, or PBMCs. The repertoires were made available in a free public database intended to serve as a resource for research on the immune response to SARS-CoV-2. The samples were drawn from the first 160 participants of the ongoing ImmuneRACE study and from over 950 subjects provided by 6 global collaborators. Subjects who had been exposed to COVID-19, were actively infected with it, or had recovered from it provided the deeply sampled blood TCRbeta repertoires that made up the dataset.

TCRbeta CDR3 regions were amplified from genomic DNA by means of the immunoSEQ Assay, a bias-controlled multiplex PCR. On the study's bioinformatics: The number of nucleated cells in each sample was estimated from the amplification of reference gene primers within the assay. Sequence reads were collapsed and filtered to measure the absolute abundance of every unique TCRbeta CDR3 rearrangement. For each sample, productive Simpson clonality was calculated as the square root of Simpson's diversity index over productive rearrangements. TCRdb holds this immuneACCESS table with in-frame rearrangements only. Some clones are missing; in checked studies, unresolved V genes explain under half, and the rest has no known cause. For V, J and clone size, that table is used; D and trimming come from the DNA. This sample holds approximately 290,000 clones; roughly 88% were observed only once. The ten largest make up 0.87% of the sample.

One collaborating source in Seattle enrolled patients during active infection and followed them longitudinally through the course of disease. Collaborating institutions collected whole blood in K2EDTA tubes following their own protocols. For TCRbeta analysis, collaborators shipped samples as frozen whole blood, isolated PBMCs, or DNA extracted from either of those sample types. CDR1 and CDR2 are read off the germline V gene (reference sequence) as LNHDA and SQIVND. At the junction V is shortened by 4 bases and J by 2 bases, with 9 bases in between. The CDR3, from cysteine to phenylalanine, totals 14 residues. CDR3 DNA only is kept here, 42 bases in frame from base 1. Concerning this clone: The antigen this receptor binds is unknown. One base away there is no much larger clone; base qualities are not given.

On the study overall, not on this receptor specifically: The amount of clinical and demographic metadata varied by source and participant and was provided uncurated.

Recombination linked TRBV19 to TRBJ1-5, with a weak D call of TRBD1 (5 bases match). This TCR was recovered from a human donor with COVID-19, enrolled during active disease. The donor label of this sample is uncertain. Specimen: peripheral blood. This receptor has the CDR3 CASSNTGGNQPQHF. The DNA sequence is TGTGCCAGTAGTAATACGGGGGGCAATCAGCCCCAGCATTTT.